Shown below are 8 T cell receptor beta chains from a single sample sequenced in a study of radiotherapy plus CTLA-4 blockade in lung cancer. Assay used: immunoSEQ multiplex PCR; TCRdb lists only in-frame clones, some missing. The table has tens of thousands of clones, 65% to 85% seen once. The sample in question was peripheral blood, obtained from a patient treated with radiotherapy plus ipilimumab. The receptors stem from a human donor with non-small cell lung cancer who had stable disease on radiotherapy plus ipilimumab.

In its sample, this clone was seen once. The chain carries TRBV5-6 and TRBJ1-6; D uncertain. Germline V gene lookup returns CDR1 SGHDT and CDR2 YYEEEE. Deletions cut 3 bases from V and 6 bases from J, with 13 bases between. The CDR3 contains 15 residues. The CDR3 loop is CASSSPVGPNSPLHF. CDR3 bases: TGTGCCAGCAGCTCCCCGGTAGGTCCTAATTCACCCCTCCACTTT.

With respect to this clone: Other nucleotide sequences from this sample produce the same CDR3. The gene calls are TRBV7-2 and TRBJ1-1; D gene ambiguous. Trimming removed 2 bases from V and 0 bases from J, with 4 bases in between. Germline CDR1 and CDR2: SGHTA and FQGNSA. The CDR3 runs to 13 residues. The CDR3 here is CASSLWVNTEAFF. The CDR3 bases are TGTGCCAGCAGCTTATGGGTGAACACTGAAGCTTTCTTT.

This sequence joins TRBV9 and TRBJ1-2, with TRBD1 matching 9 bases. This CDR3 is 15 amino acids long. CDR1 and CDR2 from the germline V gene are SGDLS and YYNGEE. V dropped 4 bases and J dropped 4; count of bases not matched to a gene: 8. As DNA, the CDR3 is TGTGCCAGCAGCCCGCGGACAGGGGAGGGCTATGGCTACACCTTC. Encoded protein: CASSPRTGEGYGYTF.

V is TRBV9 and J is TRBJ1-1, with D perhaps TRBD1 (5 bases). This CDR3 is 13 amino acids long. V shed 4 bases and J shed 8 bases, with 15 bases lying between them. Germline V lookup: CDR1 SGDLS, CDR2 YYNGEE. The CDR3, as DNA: TGTGCCAGCAGCCCGCCCTTACCAGGGGAAGCTTTCTTT. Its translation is CASSPPLPGEAFF.

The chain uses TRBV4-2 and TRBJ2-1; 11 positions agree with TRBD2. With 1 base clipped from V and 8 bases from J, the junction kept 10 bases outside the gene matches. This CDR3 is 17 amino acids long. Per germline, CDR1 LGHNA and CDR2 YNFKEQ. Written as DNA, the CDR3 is TGTGCCAGCAGCCAAGCGAGGTCTAGCGGGGGGAGGGATGAGCAGTTCTTC. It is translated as CASSQARSSGGRDEQFF.

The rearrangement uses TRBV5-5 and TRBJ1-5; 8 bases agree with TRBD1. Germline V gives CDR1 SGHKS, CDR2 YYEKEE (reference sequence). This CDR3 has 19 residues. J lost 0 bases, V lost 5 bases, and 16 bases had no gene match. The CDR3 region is CASRPEMTGAGGSNQPQHF. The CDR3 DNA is TGTGCCAGCAGACCAGAGATGACAGGGGCCGGTGGTAGCAATCAGCCCCAGCATTTT.

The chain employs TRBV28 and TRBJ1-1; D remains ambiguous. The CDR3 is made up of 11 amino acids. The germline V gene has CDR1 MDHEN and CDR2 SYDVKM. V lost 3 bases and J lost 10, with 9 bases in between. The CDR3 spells CASSFEVRAFF. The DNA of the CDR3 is TGTGCCAGCAGTTTTGAGGTTAGAGCTTTCTTT.

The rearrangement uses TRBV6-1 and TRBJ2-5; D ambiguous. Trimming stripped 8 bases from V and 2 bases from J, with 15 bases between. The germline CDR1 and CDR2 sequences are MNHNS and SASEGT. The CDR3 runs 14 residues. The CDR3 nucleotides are TGTGCCAGCCGGAATAGTTGGATACAAGAGACCCAGTACTTC. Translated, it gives CASRNSWIQETQYF.